These 31 T cell receptor beta chains originate from one sample sequenced in a study of beta chain features in type 1 diabetes. The authors reverse transcribed all of the isolated RNA, so sequencing captured expressed TCRB transcripts. Assay used: immunoSEQ multiplex PCR; TCRdb lists only in-frame clones, some missing. The repertoire includes about 150,000 clones, 7.8% of them detected once, and roughly 0.97% sits in the top ten. These receptors' targets are unknown. Findings and limits, study-wide: Shorter TCRB CDR3s, moderately but significantly so, were found in Type 1 diabetes patients in all four CD4+ subsets.

The sample was central memory CD4+ T cells from blood. These receptors were obtained from a woman in her thirties or forties with type 1 diabetes.

The CDR3 loop is CASSPDRHNTEAFF. The DNA for the CDR3 is TGTGCCAGCTCTCCAGACAGACATAACACTGAAGCTTTCTTT. The chain is built from TRBV18 and TRBJ1-1, with a possible D match to TRBD1 (5 bases). V was pared by 6 bases and J by 2 bases, with 13 bases between. CDR3 length: 14 residues. The germline CDR1 and CDR2 sequences are KGHSH and LQKENI.

This clone was observed a handful of times. The rearrangement uses TRBV5-1 and TRBJ1-1, with 7 bases lining up with TRBD1. The CDR3 loop spans 14 amino acids. The germline V gene encodes CDR1 SGHRS and CDR2 YFSETQ. V was clipped by 7 bases and J by 4 bases; unmatched bases: 10. The CDR3 DNA is TGCGCCAGCTCCCCAGGGACAGACGGCACTGAAGCTTTCTTT. It is translated as CASSPGTDGTEAFF.

The V call is TRBV28, the J call TRBJ2-7; 9 positions match TRBD1. J was trimmed by 4 bases and V by 2 bases; bases with no gene match: 6. Germline V gives CDR1 MDHEN, CDR2 SYDVKM. This CDR3 is 15 amino acids long. The CDR3 DNA follows: TGTGCCAGCAGTTTAACAGGGGGCAAAAGGTACGAGCAGTACTTC. Translated: CASSLTGGKRYEQYF. The full variable domain, its missing parts supplied by reference TRBV28 and TRBJ2-7, is DVKVTQSSRYLVKRTGEKVFLECVQDMDHENMFWYRQDPGLGLRLIYFSYDVKMKEKGDIPEGYSVSREKKERFSLILESASTNQTSMYLCASSLTGGKRYEQYFGPGTRLTVT.

The chain is built from TRBV28 and TRBJ2-2; 10 nucleotides line up with TRBD1. The germline CDR1 and CDR2 sequences are MDHEN and SYDVKM. This CDR3 contains 14 residues. With 6 bases clipped from V and 5 bases from J, the junction kept 3 bases outside the gene matches. The CDR3 sequence is CASRSGQGTGELFF. CDR3 nucleotides: TGTGCCAGCAGATCGGGACAGGGGACCGGGGAGCTGTTTTTT.

The chain uses TRBV2 and TRBJ2-2, with D maybe TRBD2 (5 bases). The CDR3 consists of 12 residues. Germline CDR1 and CDR2: SNHLY and FYNNEI. The germline V and J ends were trimmed by 5 bases and 5 bases, with 6 bases remaining between them. DNA of the CDR3: TGTGCCAGCAGTAGGAGGACCGGGGAGCTGTTTTTT. Residues: CASSRRTGELFF. Complete variable domain (other parts from reference TRBV2 and TRBJ2-2): EPEVTQTPSHQVTQMGQEVILRCVPISNHLYFYWYRQILGQKVEFLVSFYNNEISEKSEIFDDQFSVERPDGSNFTLKIRSTKLEDSAMYFCASSRRTGELFFGEGSRLTVL.

This clone has more than one count but fewer than ten. The V and J genes are TRBV10-3 and TRBJ2-3, with 7 bases fitting TRBD1. From germline, CDR1 is ENHRY and CDR2 SYGVKD. CDR3 length: 14 amino acids. J gave up 7 bases and V 2 bases, and 6 bases lay outside the gene matches. The CDR3 here is CAISEETGLHTQYF. CDR3 DNA: TGTGCCATCAGTGAGGAGACAGGGCTTCATACGCAGTATTTT.

This clone has just a few counts. This sequence joins TRBV9 and TRBJ1-2; no clear D. This CDR3 is built from 14 residues. V lost 3 bases, J lost 4 bases, and 13 bases lay in between. Per the germline V gene, CDR1 is SGDLS and CDR2 is YYNGEE. CDR3 coding DNA: TGTGCCAGCAGCGCCCGACAAGGATCCTATGGCTACACCTTC. Its protein is CASSARQGSYGYTF.

The chain combines TRBV7-9 with TRBJ2-7; 8 nucleotides line up with TRBD2. CDR3 length: 17 amino acids. CDR1 is SEHNR, CDR2 FQNEAQ, per germline (reference sequence). Trimming removed 1 base from V and 4 bases from J; junction bases left unmatched: 12. The CDR3 region has the DNA TGTGCCAGCAGCTTAGGGGGAAGTCTAGCGGGCGTATACGAGCAGTACTTC. It is translated as CASSLGGSLAGVYEQYF.

This clone was seen once. The rearrangement uses TRBV7-2 and TRBJ2-3; TRBD2 matches 8 bases. Per the germline V gene, CDR1 is SGHTA and CDR2 is FQGNSA. The trim removed 5 bases at V and 7 bases at J, leaving 11 bases unmatched. This CDR3 has 15 amino acids. For the CDR3, the DNA is TGTGCCAGCAGCCGTAGCGGGGAGAGTTCGAATACGCAGTATTTT. It yields the protein CASSRSGESSNTQYF.

This clone was observed a handful of times. V and J are TRBV30 and TRBJ2-1, with unresolved D. Germline-derived CDR1 and CDR2 are GTSNPN and SVGIG (reference sequence). V was cut by 5 bases and J by 4 bases, with 12 bases left in between. The length of the CDR3 is 13 residues. The CDR3 DNA follows: TGTGCCTGGGCTGCTCAGTTATACAATGAGCAGTTCTTC. This codes for CAWAAQLYNEQFF.

The rearrangement uses TRBV30 and TRBJ1-3; the D is unclear. The ends were cut back, 4 bases at V and 3 bases at J, with 13 bases in the middle. CDR3 length equals 14 residues. The germline V gene encodes CDR1 GTSNPN and CDR2 SVGIG (reference sequence). In DNA, the CDR3 is TGTGCCTGGAACCCCTGGACTATTGGAAACACCATATATTTT. It is translated as CAWNPWTIGNTIYF. The full variable domain, its missing parts supplied by reference TRBV30 and TRBJ1-3, is SQTIHQWPATLVQPVGSPLSLECTVEGTSNPNLYWYRQAAGRGLQLLFYSVGIGQISSEVPQNLSASRPQDRQFILSSKKLLLSDSGFYLCAWNPWTIGNTIYFGEGSWLTVV.

This clone was found a few times. The chain joins TRBV28 to TRBJ2-7; possible D gene TRBD1, 6 bases. CDR1 is MDHEN, CDR2 SYDVKM, per germline. The CDR3 has 13 amino acids. V was shortened by 6 bases and J by 7 bases, with 16 bases between the two germline ends. This chain's CDR3 is CASSPPDRGEQYF. CDR3 bases: TGTGCCAGCAGCCCCCCGGACAGAGGGGAGCAGTACTTC.

This clone has at least ten counts. The rearrangement links TRBV29-1 to TRBJ2-5, with unresolved D. V was cut by 6 bases and J by 1 base, with 12 bases left in between. CDR1 and CDR2 (germline): SQVTM, ANQGSEA. The CDR3 has 13 residues. CDR3 sequence reads: CSVEPPVQETQYF. The CDR3, as DNA: TGCAGCGTCGAACCCCCAGTCCAAGAGACCCAGTACTTC. Combining the CDR3 with reference TRBV29-1 and TRBJ2-5 gives the whole variable domain SAVISQKPSRDICQRGTSLTIQCQVDSQVTMMFWYRQQPGQSLTLIATANQGSEATYESGFVIDKFPISRPNLTFSTLTVSNMSPEDSSIYLCSVEPPVQETQYFGPGTRLLVL.

This clone was detected a few times. The chain carries TRBV7-8 and TRBJ1-1, with 8 bases matching TRBD1. Germline V gene data show CDR1 as SGHVS and CDR2 as FQNEAQ. After removal of 1 base from V and 4 bases from J, the junction contained 8 bases not matched to a gene. The CDR3 runs to 16 residues. This chain's CDR3 is CASSLGQGWASTEAFF. The CDR3 DNA sequence: TGTGCCAGCAGCTTAGGACAGGGGTGGGCAAGCACTGAAGCTTTCTTT.

This chain joins TRBV18 and TRBJ1-6; D call uncertain. V shed 5 bases and J shed 8 bases, with 16 bases lying between them. The germline gives CDR1 KGHSH, CDR2 LQKENI. The CDR3 has 15 amino acids. The CDR3 DNA follows: TGTGCCAGCTCAGCCACAAATGTCCCCTATTCACCCCTCCACTTT. This sequence encodes CASSATNVPYSPLHF.

The chain uses TRBV4-1 and TRBJ2-5; D gene unclear. V dropped 1 base and J dropped 2 bases, with 8 bases sitting between them. The CDR3 is made up of 14 amino acids. CDR1 is MGHRA and CDR2 is YSYEKL in the germline V gene. The CDR3 nucleotides read TGCGCCAGCAGCCAAGGTCGCAGTCAAGAGACCCAGTACTTC. Protein product: CASSQGRSQETQYF.

J is TRBJ2-5 and V is TRBV7-9; a possible D gene is TRBD2 (6 bases). This CDR3 is 16 amino acids long. Trimming left V 1 base short and J 4 bases short, with 16 bases between. Germline CDR1 SEHNR, CDR2 FQNEAQ (reference sequence). CDR3 sequence reads: CASSLVWREVGETQYF. CDR3 nucleotides: TGTGCCAGCAGCTTAGTGTGGAGGGAGGTCGGAGAGACCCAGTACTTC.

This clone was recorded a few times. The chain employs TRBV6-1 and TRBJ1-2, with D perhaps matching TRBD1 (5 bases). CDR1 MNHNS and CDR2 SASEGT come from the germline V gene. The CDR3 sequence is 14 residues long. The V end lost 8 bases, the J end lost 4 bases, and 17 bases lay between the germline ends. The CDR3 here is CASYLQTVSYGYTF. For the CDR3, the DNA is TGTGCCAGCTACCTTCAGACAGTTAGCTATGGCTACACCTTC.

Of note for this clone: Mismatch with germline at one junction end may stem from a read error. The CDR3 spells CASSLEAGTQYF. CDR3 in DNA: TGTGCTAGCAGCTTAGAAGCGGGGACCCAGTACTTC. The rearrangement joins TRBV7-7 to TRBJ2-5, with D possibly matching TRBD2 (6 bases). Germline CDR1 reads SSHAT; CDR2 reads FNYEAQ (reference sequence). This CDR3 is built from 12 residues.

The chain couples TRBV19 to TRBJ1-2; a weak D match, TRBD1 (6 bases). CDR1 and CDR2 (germline): LNHDA, SQIVND (reference sequence). The CDR3 is 14 residues long. Trimming stripped 3 bases from V and 4 bases from J, with 12 bases between. The CDR3 is CASSIPGASYGYTF. In DNA form, the CDR3 reads TGTGCCAGTAGTATTCCAGGGGCCAGCTATGGCTACACCTTC. Together with reference TRBV19 and TRBJ1-2, the CDR3 gives the full variable domain: DGGITQSPKYLFRKEGQNVTLSCEQNLNHDAMYWYRQDPGQGLRLIYYSQIVNDFQKGDIAEGYSVSREKKESFPLTVTSAQKNPTAFYLCASSIPGASYGYTFGSGTRLTVV.

This clone was counted only a few times. The chain recombines TRBV28 with TRBJ1-5; 9 bases map to TRBD1. With V trimmed by 3 bases and J by 6 bases, 9 bases remained unmatched. This CDR3 has 16 amino acids. Germline V gene sequence: CDR1 MDHEN, CDR2 SYDVKM. The CDR3 DNA follows: TGTGCCAGCAGTTTGGAGACAGGGGGTTTCGGTCAGCCCCAGCATTTT. Translation: CASSLETGGFGQPQHF.

This clone was recorded a few times. The chain has TRBV7-8 and TRBJ2-1; no clear D. V lost 0 bases, J lost 7 bases, and 4 bases lay in between. From germline, CDR1 is SGHVS and CDR2 FQNEAQ. CDR3 length equals 12 residues. CDR3 protein: CASSLASNEQFF. CDR3 nucleotide sequence: TGTGCCAGCAGCTTAGCGAGTAATGAGCAGTTCTTC. The complete variable domain, with remaining parts taken from reference TRBV7-8 and TRBJ2-1, reads GAGVSQSPRYKVAKRGQDVALRCDPISGHVSLFWYQQALGQGPEFLTYFQNEAQLDKSGLPSDRFFAERPEGSVSTLKIQRTQQEDSAVYLCASSLASNEQFFGPGTRLTVL.

This clone was seen only a few times. The J gene is TRBJ1-2, the V gene TRBV5-1; D perhaps matches TRBD1 (6 bases). Trimming removed 5 bases at V and 7 bases at J, with 15 bases between. The germline CDR1 and CDR2 sequences are SGHRS and YFSETQ. The CDR3 spans 13 residues. CDR3 loop: CASSRDKGTGYTF. CDR3 nucleotides: TGCGCCAGCAGTCGGGACAAAGGAACTGGCTACACCTTC.

In its sample, this clone was seen a few times. The chain combines TRBV29-1 with TRBJ1-5; the match to TRBD1 covers 9 bases. V dropped 5 bases and J dropped 1; count of bases not matched to a gene: 9. The CDR3 sequence is 16 residues long. Germline values: CDR1 SQVTM, CDR2 ANQGSEA. CDR3 in DNA: TGCAGCGTTTCCGGGACAGGGACGTCGAGCAATCAGCCCCAGCATTTT. Translation gives CSVSGTGTSSNQPQHF.

The V gene is TRBV7-2, the J gene TRBJ1-2, with 7 bases lining up with TRBD1. The CDR3 consists of 15 residues. V lost 1 base to trimming and J lost 6 bases; unmatched junction nucleotides: 8. Germline CDR1 reads SGHTA; CDR2 reads FQGNSA. The CDR3: CASSLVPQGSDGYTF. The CDR3 DNA is TGTGCCAGCAGCTTAGTCCCACAGGGGAGTGATGGCTACACCTTC.

This clone was counted between two and nine times. V and J are TRBV6-6 and TRBJ2-1, with TRBD1 matching over 7 bases. Trimming took 10 bases from V and 6 from J; bases not matched to a gene: 3. The CDR3 extends over 11 amino acids. CDR1 MNHNY and CDR2 SVGAGI come from the germline V gene (reference sequence). The CDR3 DNA follows: TGTGCCACCCGGACAGGCAATGAGCAGTTCTTC. It yields the protein CATRTGNEQFF.

The chain links TRBV15 to TRBJ2-7; tentative D call: TRBD2 (7 bases). From germline, CDR1 is LNHNV and CDR2 YYDKDF (reference sequence). The CDR3 contains 17 residues. The V and J ends lost 5 bases and 7 bases respectively, with 27 bases between them. The CDR3 sequence: CATSAGHGGAVRREQYF. For the CDR3, the DNA is TGTGCCACCAGCGCGGGGCATGGGGGGGCCGTTCGTCGGGAGCAGTACTTC.

This clone was observed a handful of times. The V gene is TRBV4-1, the J gene TRBJ1-5; possibly TRBD1 for D (6 bases). Germline CDR1 MGHRA, CDR2 YSYEKL. V gave up 4 bases and J gave up 3 bases, with 19 bases separating them. The CDR3 length is 17 residues. The CDR3 spells CASSPTTTTGNNQPQHF. The CDR3, as DNA: TGCGCCAGCAGCCCCACGACAACTACAGGGAACAATCAGCCCCAGCATTTT.

This clone was found a few times. This sequence joins TRBV7-2 and TRBJ2-1; 10 bases agree with TRBD2. The CDR3 has 15 amino acids. Germline lookup yields CDR1 SGHTA and CDR2 FQGNSA. The J segment lost 7 bases and the V segment lost 5 bases, leaving 8 bases of the junction unmatched. The CDR3 here is CASSPRTSGTNEQFF. CDR3 DNA sequence: TGTGCCAGCAGCCCGAGGACTAGCGGAACGAATGAGCAGTTCTTC.

This chain connects TRBV7-2 to TRBJ2-5; 7 positions match TRBD2. The J call may be mistaken, given a closer DNA end match to TRBJ2-7. The CDR3 has 15 residues. CDR1 is SGHTA and CDR2 is FQGNSA in the germline V gene. As DNA, the CDR3 is TGTGCCAGCAGCCCCCAGTGGACTAGTTCTCCCGAGCAGTACTTC. Its protein is CASSPQWTSSPEQYF.

The chain carries TRBV18 and TRBJ2-7; no clear D. The ends were cut back, 2 bases at V and 5 bases at J, with 10 bases in the middle. Germline V lookup: CDR1 KGHSH, CDR2 LQKENI. CDR3 length: 13 amino acids. This CDR3 reads CASSPGVGDEQYF. CDR3 bases: TGTGCCAGCTCACCAGGAGTCGGCGACGAGCAGTACTTC.